This record looks at one T cell receptor (beta chain) sequence and its context. Its specificity is unknown. Assay: immunoSEQ multiplex PCR; the TCRdb copy retains only in-frame clones and omits some. The sample carries under 85,000 clones, roughly 80% recorded once. Blood got drawn at baseline, again on cycle 4 day 1, and then on cycle 7 day 1. These data are taken from a study of OX40 agonist ivuxolimab in advanced cancers. About the study: Patients were dosed with the agonistic anti-OX40 (CD134) antibody ivuxolimab.

Germline V gene data show CDR1 as MNHEY and CDR2 as SMNVEV (reference sequence). Trimming removed 6 bases from V and 2 bases from J; junction bases left unmatched: 9. This CDR3 has 16 amino acids. Whole-study findings and limits: Clonal expansion was seen in CD4+ and CD8+ blood T cells by week 6 at 0.1 to 3.0 mg/kg.

The specimen comprised CD4+ or CD8+ T cells sorted from blood, sampled in a trial of the OX40 agonist ivuxolimab. This sequence originates from an adult with an advanced solid tumor such as melanoma, head and neck, liver or kidney cancer. The chain recombines TRBV27 with TRBJ2-1; 8 bases fit TRBD2. CDR3 region: CASSLLGGAPYNEQFF. For the CDR3, the DNA is TGTGCCAGCAGCCTCCTCGGGGGGGCTCCCTACAATGAGCAGTTCTTC.